This is a list of T cell receptor beta chains from one sample in a study of PD-1 blockade in classical Hodgkin lymphoma. TCRdb's table, derived via immunoSEQ multiplex PCR, lists solely in-frame clones and lacks some. The sample has 95,000 to 100,000 clones, 75% to 90% seen once. Here the sequenced sample was peripheral blood mononuclear cells (PBMCs), taken before the second cycle of nivolumab. These receptor sequences come from a human donor with classical Hodgkin lymphoma. The CDR3 runs from the conserved cysteine through the conserved F or W. The D gene is left open where the match is weak. Some rows mark clone size as missing; the rest say once, few, many or name a class of expanded clone.

>NA|TRBV28|TRBJ1-1|NA
CASSWSAIMNTEAFF
TGTGCCAGCAGTTGGTCAGCGATTATGAACACTGAAGCTTTCTTT
>TRBD1|TRBV2|TRBJ2-3|NA
CASSDSTGVRPDTQYF
TGTGCCAGCAGTGATTCGACAGGGGTGAGACCAGATACGCAGTATTTT
>TRBD1|TRBV7-2|TRBJ1-2|once
CASSPGQGFNSGYTF
TGTGCCAGCAGCCCAGGACAGGGTTTCAACTCTGGCTACACCTTC
>NA|TRBV28|TRBJ1-2|NA
CASSRGEGGYYGYTF
TGTGCCAGCAGCCGAGGCGAAGGGGGGTACTATGGCTACACCTTC
>NA|TRBV4-1|TRBJ1-5|NA
CASSQAKGKSNQPQHF
TGCGCCAGCAGCCAAGCAAAGGGGAAGAGCAATCAGCCCCAGCATTTT
>TRBD1|TRBV5-1|TRBJ1-4|NA
CASSSRDSGGGEKLFF
TGCGCCAGCAGCTCCCGGGACAGTGGGGGAGGGGAAAAACTGTTTTTT
>NA|TRBV30|TRBJ2-3|NA
CAWSWGSSTDTQYF
TGTGCCTGGAGTTGGGGATCTAGCACAGATACGCAGTATTTT
>NA|TRBV30|TRBJ2-5|NA
CAWGHQGVETQYF
TGTGCCTGGGGCCATCAGGGAGTAGAGACCCAGTACTTC
>TRBD2|TRBV9|TRBJ2-1|NA
CASSAYSGGADEQFF
TGTGCCAGCAGCGCCTATAGCGGGGGGGCCGATGAGCAGTTCTTC
>NA|TRBV7-2|TRBJ2-3|NA
CASSLISTDTQYF
TGTGCCAGCAGCTTAATAAGCACAGATACGCAGTATTTT
>TRBD2|TRBV4-3|TRBJ2-3|NA
CASSQEKRFFAAGGPADTQYF
TGCGCCAGCAGCCAAGAAAAAAGGTTCTTCGCAGCGGGGGGGCCAGCAGATACGCAGTATTTT
>NA|TRBV5-1|TRBJ2-2|NA
CASSLLIGRNTGELFF
TGCGCCAGCAGCTTACTCATTGGCAGAAACACCGGGGAGCTGTTTTTT
>NA|TRBV2|TRBJ1-6|NA
CASRPGGADWNSPLHF
TGTGCCAGCAGACCCGGGGGGGCGGATTGGAATTCACCCCTCCACTTT
>NA|TRBV5-5|TRBJ2-5|NA
CASSLDNTAETQYF
TGTGCCAGCAGCTTGGACAACACAGCGGAGACCCAGTACTTC